This is a list of T cell receptor beta chains from one sample in a study of control samples from healthy donors and cancer patients. Assay: immunoSEQ multiplex PCR; the TCRdb copy retains only in-frame clones and omits some. The profile shows roughly 63,000 clones, 90% of them singletons. Material for sequencing was PBMCs. The source of these receptors is a man in his 60s with colorectal cancer. The CDR3 runs from the conserved cysteine through the conserved F or W. The order of the fields is CDR3 protein, V gene, D gene, J gene, CDR3 length. A D gene is named only where the DNA matches it firmly.

cdr3_aa: CASSPQPYEQYF
v_call: TRBV6-5
d_call: -
j_call: TRBJ2-7
cdr3_length: 12

cdr3_aa: CASSTGTSGGAYEQYF
v_call: TRBV7-2
d_call: TRBD2
j_call: TRBJ2-7
cdr3_length: 16

cdr3_aa: CASSLLPASSYEQYF
v_call: TRBV27
d_call: -
j_call: TRBJ2-7
cdr3_length: 15

cdr3_aa: CASSKGQGRMNTEAFF
v_call: TRBV11-2
d_call: TRBD1
j_call: TRBJ1-1
cdr3_length: 16

cdr3_aa: CASSRGGIVKYNTEAFF
v_call: TRBV4-1
d_call: -
j_call: TRBJ1-1
cdr3_length: 17

cdr3_aa: CASSQVASNQPQHF
v_call: TRBV4-1
d_call: -
j_call: TRBJ1-5
cdr3_length: 14

cdr3_aa: CASTLRGAGELFF
v_call: TRBV12-3/TRBV12-4
d_call: -
j_call: TRBJ2-2
cdr3_length: 13

cdr3_aa: CASSEQLAGYTDTQYF
v_call: TRBV6-2/TRBV6-3
d_call: TRBD2
j_call: TRBJ2-3
cdr3_length: 16

cdr3_aa: CASSMIGELFF
v_call: TRBV12-3/TRBV12-4
d_call: -
j_call: TRBJ2-2
cdr3_length: 11

cdr3_aa: CASSLGGLQTQYF
v_call: TRBV7-2
d_call: -
j_call: TRBJ2-5
cdr3_length: 13

cdr3_aa: CASSLGHSLPGNEQFF
v_call: TRBV7-9
d_call: -
j_call: TRBJ2-1
cdr3_length: 16

cdr3_aa: CASSLDAGADTQYF
v_call: TRBV7-2
d_call: -
j_call: TRBJ2-3
cdr3_length: 14

cdr3_aa: CASSLVGNQPQHF
v_call: TRBV11-2
d_call: -
j_call: TRBJ1-5
cdr3_length: 13

cdr3_aa: CASSLQGANIQYF
v_call: TRBV7-8
d_call: TRBD1
j_call: TRBJ2-4
cdr3_length: 13

cdr3_aa: CASSPTGRLNYGYTF
v_call: TRBV11-1
d_call: -
j_call: TRBJ1-2
cdr3_length: 15

cdr3_aa: CASSVSGGAGMNEQFF
v_call: TRBV7-3
d_call: TRBD2
j_call: TRBJ2-1
cdr3_length: 16

cdr3_aa: CASSLAPGGGAYGYTF
v_call: TRBV7-2
d_call: TRBD1
j_call: TRBJ1-2
cdr3_length: 16

cdr3_aa: CASTLGPSGVGDTQYF
v_call: TRBV11-1
d_call: -
j_call: TRBJ2-3
cdr3_length: 16

cdr3_aa: CAWSVPPNTEAFF
v_call: TRBV30
d_call: -
j_call: TRBJ1-1
cdr3_length: 13

cdr3_aa: CASSRQKQGITDTQYF
v_call: TRBV18
d_call: -
j_call: TRBJ2-3
cdr3_length: 16

cdr3_aa: CASSPGGTGVYNEQFF
v_call: TRBV7-6
d_call: -
j_call: TRBJ2-1
cdr3_length: 16

cdr3_aa: CASSSSGGRQFF
v_call: TRBV3-1/TRBV3-2
d_call: -
j_call: TRBJ2-1
cdr3_length: 12

cdr3_aa: CASSPPPPNEQFF
v_call: TRBV18
d_call: -
j_call: TRBJ2-1
cdr3_length: 13

cdr3_aa: CASSPRGDGLTYEQYF
v_call: TRBV9
d_call: -
j_call: TRBJ2-7
cdr3_length: 16

cdr3_aa: CAWSRDRPHEQYF
v_call: TRBV30
d_call: TRBD1
j_call: TRBJ2-7
cdr3_length: 13

cdr3_aa: CASSFQRSTDTQYF
v_call: TRBV27
d_call: -
j_call: TRBJ2-3
cdr3_length: 14

cdr3_aa: CAISGTANSPLHF
v_call: TRBV10-3
d_call: -
j_call: TRBJ1-6
cdr3_length: 13

cdr3_aa: CASSSEPGVPLHF
v_call: TRBV13
d_call: -
j_call: TRBJ1-6
cdr3_length: 13

cdr3_aa: CASSPRQDQPQHF
v_call: TRBV7-2
d_call: -
j_call: TRBJ1-5
cdr3_length: 13

cdr3_aa: CASSQGESVRGKLFF
v_call: TRBV4-1
d_call: -
j_call: TRBJ1-4
cdr3_length: 15

cdr3_aa: CAWMTGRDSPLHF
v_call: TRBV30
d_call: TRBD1
j_call: TRBJ1-6
cdr3_length: 13

cdr3_aa: CASSTTSGGTDTQYF
v_call: TRBV6-5
d_call: TRBD2
j_call: TRBJ2-3
cdr3_length: 15

cdr3_aa: CASSVDGGGFYEQYF
v_call: TRBV9
d_call: -
j_call: TRBJ2-7
cdr3_length: 15

cdr3_aa: CASSPEGAGTYEQYF
v_call: TRBV5-1
d_call: -
j_call: TRBJ2-7
cdr3_length: 15

cdr3_aa: CASSDSLERGGKTQYF
v_call: TRBV10-2
d_call: TRBD2
j_call: TRBJ2-5
cdr3_length: 16

cdr3_aa: CATSDSGASGSTGELFF
v_call: TRBV24-1
d_call: -
j_call: TRBJ2-2
cdr3_length: 17

cdr3_aa: CATSEELNTIYF
v_call: TRBV28
d_call: -
j_call: TRBJ1-3
cdr3_length: 12

cdr3_aa: CASRLGGSGNTIYF
v_call: TRBV6-5
d_call: -
j_call: TRBJ1-3
cdr3_length: 14

cdr3_aa: CASSKATMNTEAFF
v_call: TRBV7-9
d_call: -
j_call: TRBJ1-1
cdr3_length: 14

cdr3_aa: CAISDPGQGSGNTIYF
v_call: TRBV10-3
d_call: TRBD1
j_call: TRBJ1-3
cdr3_length: 16

cdr3_aa: CASSEDGTLGVYGYTF
v_call: TRBV6-1
d_call: -
j_call: TRBJ1-2
cdr3_length: 16

cdr3_aa: CASSPLRQGPGYSNQPQHF
v_call: TRBV10-2
d_call: TRBD1
j_call: TRBJ1-5
cdr3_length: 19

cdr3_aa: CASSEANNEQFF
v_call: TRBV6-1
d_call: -
j_call: TRBJ2-1
cdr3_length: 12

cdr3_aa: CASSLPGTGDYEQYF
v_call: TRBV7-2
d_call: TRBD1
j_call: TRBJ2-7
cdr3_length: 15

cdr3_aa: CASSPGPNYEQYF
v_call: TRBV4-1
d_call: -
j_call: TRBJ2-7
cdr3_length: 13

cdr3_aa: CASSLRGSSTDTQYF
v_call: TRBV5-1
d_call: -
j_call: TRBJ2-3
cdr3_length: 15

cdr3_aa: CASSYGTSGNTIYF
v_call: TRBV6-5
d_call: -
j_call: TRBJ1-3
cdr3_length: 14

cdr3_aa: CASSPVSGGEAFF
v_call: TRBV18
d_call: -
j_call: TRBJ1-1
cdr3_length: 13

cdr3_aa: CASRSTVMNEKLFF
v_call: TRBV2
d_call: -
j_call: TRBJ1-4
cdr3_length: 14

cdr3_aa: CASSLVPGWNTEAFF
v_call: TRBV7-2
d_call: -
j_call: TRBJ1-1
cdr3_length: 15

cdr3_aa: CASSLVRQLYGPMNTEAFF
v_call: TRBV5-5
d_call: -
j_call: TRBJ1-1
cdr3_length: 19

cdr3_aa: CASSFQRGQGGGPGEKLFF
v_call: TRBV7-9
d_call: TRBD1
j_call: TRBJ1-4
cdr3_length: 19

cdr3_aa: CASSLAGAGNEKLFF
v_call: TRBV5-1
d_call: -
j_call: TRBJ1-4
cdr3_length: 15

cdr3_aa: CAISEPRGGNEQFF
v_call: TRBV10-3
d_call: -
j_call: TRBJ2-1
cdr3_length: 14

cdr3_aa: CASSYSGREQYF
v_call: TRBV6-5
d_call: -
j_call: TRBJ2-7
cdr3_length: 12

cdr3_aa: CASSEWGSNQPQHF
v_call: TRBV6-4
d_call: -
j_call: TRBJ1-5
cdr3_length: 14

cdr3_aa: CATPGANIGSGYTF
v_call: TRBV28
d_call: -
j_call: TRBJ1-2
cdr3_length: 14